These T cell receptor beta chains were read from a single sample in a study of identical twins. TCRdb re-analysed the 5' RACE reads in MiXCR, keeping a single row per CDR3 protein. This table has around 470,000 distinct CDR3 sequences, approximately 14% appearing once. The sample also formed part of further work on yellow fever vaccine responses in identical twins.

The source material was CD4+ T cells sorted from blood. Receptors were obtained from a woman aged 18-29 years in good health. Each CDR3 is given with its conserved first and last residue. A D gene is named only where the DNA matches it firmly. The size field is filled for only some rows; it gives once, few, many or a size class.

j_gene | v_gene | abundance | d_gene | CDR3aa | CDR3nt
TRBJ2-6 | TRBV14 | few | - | CASSQPGANVLTF | TGTGCCAGCAGCCAACCTGGGGCCAACGTCCTGACTTTC
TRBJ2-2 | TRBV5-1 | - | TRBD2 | CASSLVGGSTGELFF | TGCGCCAGCAGCTTGGTCGGGGGGAGCACCGGGGAGCTGTTTTTT
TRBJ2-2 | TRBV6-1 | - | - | CASRRDRNTGELFF | TGTGCCAGCAGGCGGGACCGGAACACCGGGGAGCTGTTTTTT
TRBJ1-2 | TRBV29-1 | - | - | CSAEGGTNYGYTF | TGCAGCGCCGAGGGGGGGACGAACTATGGCTACACCTTC
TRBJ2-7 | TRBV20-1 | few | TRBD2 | CSAVLAGLSYEQYF | TGCAGTGCGGTACTAGCGGGGCTGTCCTACGAGCAGTACTTC
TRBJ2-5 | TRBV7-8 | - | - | CASSSEGAGGETQYF | TGTGCCAGCAGCTCCGAAGGGGCCGGGGGAGAGACCCAGTACTTC
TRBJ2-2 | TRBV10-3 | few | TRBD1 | CATKGQGVSNTGELFF | TGTGCCACGAAGGGACAGGGGGTATCGAACACCGGGGAGCTGTTTTTT
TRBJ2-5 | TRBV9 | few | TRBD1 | CASSVAGTAKETQYF | TGTGCCAGCAGCGTAGCCGGGACAGCGAAAGAGACCCAGTACTTC
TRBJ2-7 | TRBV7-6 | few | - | CASSLGQANEQYF | TGTGCCAGCAGCTTAGGCCAGGCCAACGAGCAGTACTTC
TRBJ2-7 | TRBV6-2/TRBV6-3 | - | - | CASSYSGEQYF | TGTGCCAGCAGTTACTCGGGCGAGCAGTACTTC
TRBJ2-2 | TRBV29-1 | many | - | CSAGGPSELLFF | TGCAGCGCCGGAGGGCCGTCGGAGTTGCTGTTTTTT
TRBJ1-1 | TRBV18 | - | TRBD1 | CASSPYNGDRKTEAFF | TGTGCCAGCTCACCGTATAATGGGGACAGAAAGACTGAAGCTTTCTTT
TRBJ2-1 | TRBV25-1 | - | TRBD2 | CASEFGLAGNNEQFF | TGTGCCAGCGAGTTCGGGCTAGCGGGCAACAATGAGCAGTTCTTC
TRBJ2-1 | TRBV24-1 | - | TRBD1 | CATRDRQGHEQFF | TGTGCCACCAGGGACCGACAGGGGCATGAGCAGTTCTTC
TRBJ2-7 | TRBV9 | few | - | CASSVEAGPSYEQYF | TGTGCCAGCAGCGTAGAGGCCGGGCCCTCCTACGAGCAGTACTTC
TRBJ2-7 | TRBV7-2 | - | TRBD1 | CASSPGTGESYEQYF | TGTGCCAGCAGCCCAGGGACAGGGGAGTCCTACGAGCAGTACTTC